This TCR beta chain originates from a study of cytomegalovirus exposure and HLA in healthy donors. Study-wide results and limits: Rarity held for most TCR sequences, but there were some public TCRs that occurred in many donors. A later look showed TCR association rates differing by HLA locus, highest for DRB1 and lowest for HLA-C.

Primers: 60 Vbeta forward and 13 Jbeta reverse. Method: immunoSEQ multiplex PCR; TCRdb's copy keeps in-frame clones and lacks some. The data hold some 150,000 clones, with 65% to 75% observed a single time. Unmatched junction bases numbered 4, after V lost 4 bases and J lost 3 bases. The germline CDR1 and CDR2 sequences are SGHRS and YFSETQ. The CDR3 consists of 13 residues. On this clone: Its antigen is undetermined.

Input material: PBMCs. This clonotype originated in a man aged 55-75 years in good health and CMV-seronegative. The genes are TRBV5-1 and TRBJ2-7; TRBD1 matches 7 bases. Here the CDR3 reads CASSPRTGYEQYF. As DNA, the CDR3 is TGCGCCAGCAGCCCCCGGACAGGCTACGAGCAGTACTTC.